A selection of T cell receptor beta chains follows, all from one sample in a study of shared clonotypes between healthy human individuals. Profiled with immunoSEQ multiplex PCR; TCRdb holds only in-frame clones, not every one. The repertoire holds hundreds of thousands of clones, with 74% as singletons. Sequences were obtained from memory CD4+ T cells sorted from blood. All receptors derive from a woman aged 25 to 39 in good health. CDR3s include the opening cysteine and the closing phenylalanine or tryptophan. A D gene is named only where the DNA matches it firmly. Size tells how often a clone was seen (once, few, many) or the class of an expanded clone, and some rows leave it out.

j_call: TRBJ2-1
v_call: TRBV19
clone_size: few
d_call: TRBD2
cdr3_nt: TGTGCCAGTAGTCATCCGGGAGGGCGTGAGCAGTTCTTC
cdr3_aa: CASSHPGGREQFF

j_call: TRBJ1-2
v_call: TRBV29-1
clone_size: NA
d_call: TRBD1
cdr3_nt: TGCAGCGTCGAAATTAACCGGGACAGGAGGAGCTACACCTTC
cdr3_aa: CSVEINRDRRSYTF

j_call: TRBJ2-1
v_call: TRBV5-1
clone_size: few
d_call: NA
cdr3_nt: TGCGCCAGCAGCTTGAGCTCAGGCTCCTACAATGAGCAGTTCTTC
cdr3_aa: CASSLSSGSYNEQFF

j_call: TRBJ1-2
v_call: TRBV4-1
clone_size: NA
d_call: TRBD1
cdr3_nt: TGCGCCAGCAGCCAAGACGAACAGGGGAGTAGCGGCTACACCTTC
cdr3_aa: CASSQDEQGSSGYTF

j_call: TRBJ1-1
v_call: TRBV5-1
clone_size: few
d_call: TRBD1
cdr3_nt: TGCGCCAGCAGCTTGGCGGCGGACAGGGGGGGCGAAGCTTTCTTT
cdr3_aa: CASSLAADRGGEAFF

j_call: TRBJ1-3
v_call: TRBV28
clone_size: NA
d_call: TRBD1
cdr3_nt: TGTGCCAGCAGGGGCGTGACAGGGGCCGGAAACACCATATATTTT
cdr3_aa: CASRGVTGAGNTIYF

j_call: TRBJ2-1
v_call: TRBV30
clone_size: few
d_call: TRBD2
cdr3_nt: TGTGCCGGACGGACTAGCGGGAGGGCCGGTGAGCAGTTCTTC
cdr3_aa: CAGRTSGRAGEQFF

j_call: TRBJ2-3
v_call: TRBV10-1
clone_size: NA
d_call: NA
cdr3_nt: TGCGCCAGCAGCCCAAACATGGATACGCAGTATTTT
cdr3_aa: CASSPNMDTQYF

j_call: TRBJ1-3
v_call: TRBV20-1
clone_size: NA
d_call: NA
cdr3_nt: TGCAGTGCGGCAGGAAACACCATATATTTT
cdr3_aa: CSAAGNTIYF

j_call: TRBJ2-1
v_call: TRBV7-2
clone_size: few
d_call: TRBD2
cdr3_nt: TGTGCCAGCAGTTCCGGGGCTAGCGGACCCAATGAGCAGTTCTTC
cdr3_aa: CASSSGASGPNEQFF